The 2 T cell receptor beta chains given below trace back to one sample, sequenced in a study of technical replicates of blood from a handful of donors. Sequencing used immunoSEQ multiplex PCR; TCRdb keeps in-frame clones, though not all of them. The sample has some 90,000 clones, 90% to 95% seen once; the top ten hold about 0.35%. Sequenced: T cells isolated from PBMCs. The receptor source for this set is a human donor in good health.

The V and J genes are TRBV5-4 and TRBJ2-3, with D tentatively TRBD2 (6 bases). This CDR3 spans 15 amino acids. Germline lookup yields CDR1 SGHNT and CDR2 YYREEE (reference sequence). V gave up 4 bases and J gave up 2 bases, with 14 bases separating them. The CDR3 sequence: CASSQGSDYTDTQYF. The CDR3 bases are TGTGCCAGCAGCCAGGGTTCGGACTACACAGATACGCAGTATTTT.

The V gene is TRBV10-3, the J gene TRBJ1-3, with D tentatively TRBD1 (5 bases). Germline V gives CDR1 ENHRY, CDR2 SYGVKD. This CDR3 has 14 amino acids. Trimming removed 11 bases from V and 0 bases from J, with 14 bases in between. The CDR3 sequence: CASRVESSGNTIYF. Here the CDR3 DNA reads TGTGCCTCCAGGGTTGAGTCCTCTGGAAACACCATATATTTT.